The TCR beta chain described here comes from a study of T cells after posttransplantation cyclophosphamide. The V gene's germline CDR1 is SGHTA and CDR2 FQGTGA. V was clipped by 5 bases and J by 0 bases, with 11 bases between them. This CDR3 contains 15 residues. TCRdb keeps only in-frame clones here, not all; method: immunoSEQ multiplex PCR. Listed for the sample are some 18,000 clones, none seen a single time. This clone was detected many times. Treatment was busulfan-fludarabine conditioning, a marrow graft, and cyclophosphamide on days +3 and +4. The sample in question was PBMCs, obtained after allogeneic stem cell transplant with posttransplant cyclophosphamide. This TCR was recovered from a female patient aged 30 to 45 who received an allogeneic stem cell transplant from a related donor, was CMV-positive, and had no GVHD. The graft donor may be the source of some T cells. The V call is TRBV7-3, the J call TRBJ2-1; D ambiguous. The CDR3: CASSTTASSYNEQFF. DNA of the CDR3: TGTGCCAGCAGCACGACTGCAAGCTCCTACAATGAGCAGTTCTTC.